Sequencing of this TCR beta chain was carried out in a study of T cells in Graves' hyperthyroidism and ophthalmopathy. The CDR3 has 11 residues. V shed 7 bases and J shed 5 bases, with 8 bases lying between them. Findings and caveats of the study: Blood also held most thyroid clonotypes expanded beyond 0.001.

This clonotype was recorded many times. Its cognate antigen is unknown. The study collected blood at first hyperthyroidism diagnosis, before any ophthalmopathy symptoms arose. Fresh 10 ml peripheral blood yielded PBMCs. Researchers amplified the TCR beta CDR3 regions from RNA transcripts. Initially, a first-round RT-PCR of the TCR CDR3 employed the HTBI primer set. TCRdb re-called the multiplex PCR reads with MiXCR, one entry per CDR3 protein. The sample lists 730,000 or so distinct CDR3 sequences, 18% seen once, with 16% in the top ten. The V gene is TRBV12-3 or TRBV12-4, the J gene TRBJ1-2, with a tentative D call TRBD1 (6 bases). Material for sequencing was blood. This clonotype was obtained from a woman between 45 and 65 years old with Graves' hyperthyroidism that later progressed to Graves' ophthalmopathy. CDR3 residues: CASKQGYGYTF. DNA of the CDR3: TGTGCCAGCAAGCAGGGGTATGGCTACACCTTC.